This T cell receptor beta chain was recorded in a study of T cells in Graves' hyperthyroidism and ophthalmopathy. In the study overall: At initial diagnosis, before any treatment had begun, peripheral blood was obtained.

The sample holds a few counts of this clonotype. Hyperthyroidism had been newly diagnosed in patients aged 18 to 65, and its duration was under 2 months. Lactation, pregnancy, other autoimmune disease or uncontrolled infection excluded patients. This blood was taken when hyperthyroidism was first diagnosed, before any ophthalmopathy symptoms existed. RNA transcripts yielded amplified TCR beta CDR3 regions. RT-PCR in the first round (using the HTBI primer set) targeted the TCR CDR3. In TCRdb, the multiplex PCR reads were re-called with MiXCR into one record per CDR3 protein. The sample has a few hundred thousand distinct CDR3 sequences, approximately 15% seen once. The CDR3 spans 14 residues. The V end was cut by 5 bases, the J end by 8 bases, with 16 bases between. Germline CDR1 is SGHKS and CDR2 is YYEKEE (reference sequence).

This chain links TRBV5-5 with TRBJ1-4; D is ambiguous. The sample comprised blood. The receptor was derived from a young woman with Graves' hyperthyroidism that later progressed to Graves' ophthalmopathy. The chain's CDR3 is CASSLPGLGEKLFF. CDR3 nucleotides: TGTGCCAGCAGTCTACCAGGTCTCGGGGAAAAACTGTTTTTT.